The clone carrying this T cell receptor (beta chain) was seen only a few times. Libraries were prepared by immunoSEQ multiplex PCR; TCRdb keeps only in-frame clonotypes and omits some of them. The table has over 200,000 clones, around 86% seen once; the top ten hold roughly 2%. This entry comes from a study of cytomegalovirus exposure and HLA in healthy donors. The V gene end was trimmed by 5 bases and the J gene end by 2 bases; junction bases not matched to a gene: 8. Germline V CDR1 and CDR2: PRHDT, FYEKMQ (reference sequence). The CDR3 covers 15 residues. The rearrangement uses TRBV13 and TRBJ2-7, with 8 bases fitting TRBD2. The source material was PBMCs. This receptor was taken from a woman between 18 and 30 years old in good health and CMV-seropositive. CDR3 coding DNA: TGTGCCAGCAGCCCGGACCCTAGCGGGCCCTACGAGCAGTACTTC. This translates into CASSPDPSGPYEQYF. Drawing the rest from reference TRBV13 and TRBJ2-7, the complete variable domain is AAGVIQSPRHLIKEKRETATLKCYPIPRHDTVYWYQQGPGQDPQFLISFYEKMQSDKGSIPDRFSAQQFSDYHSELNMSSLELGDSALYFCASSPDPSGPYEQYFGPGTRLTVT.